The clone carrying this TCR beta chain was counted at least ten times. This sample is drawn from a study of blood T cell repertoires in COVID-19. About the study: Acute and convalescent COVID-19 specimens originated in the United States, Italy and Spain.

Authors' methods: Amplification of reference gene primers was used by the study to estimate nucleated cell counts. Sequenced by immunoSEQ multiplex PCR; TCRdb stores in-frame clones only, minus some. Clonal size and the V and J genes are those of that table, whereas D and trimming came from the DNA. The sample gives around 94,000 clones, about 72% of which show up once; 9.8% is in the top ten. Sequencing used peripheral blood. The source of this sequence is a man aged 60-69 years with active or convalescent COVID-19.

In nucleotides, the CDR3 is TGTGCCAGCAGCCCGGCCACAGGGTACACTGAAGCTTTCTTT. Protein sequence: CASSPATGYTEAFF. This sequence joins TRBV9 and TRBJ1-1; D might be TRBD1 (6 bases). There are 14 residues in the CDR3. The ends were cut back, 4 bases at V and 3 bases at J, with 13 bases in the middle. Germline loops: CDR1 SGDLS, CDR2 YYNGEE.